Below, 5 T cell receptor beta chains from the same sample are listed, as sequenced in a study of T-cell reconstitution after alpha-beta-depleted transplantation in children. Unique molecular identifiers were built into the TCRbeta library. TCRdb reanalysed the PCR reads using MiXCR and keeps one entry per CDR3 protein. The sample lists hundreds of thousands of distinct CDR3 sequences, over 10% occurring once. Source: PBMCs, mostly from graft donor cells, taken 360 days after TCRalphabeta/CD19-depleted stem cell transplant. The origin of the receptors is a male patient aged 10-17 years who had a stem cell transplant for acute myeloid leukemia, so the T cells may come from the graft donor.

The CDR3 protein is CASHWRTTYEQYF. Written as DNA, the CDR3 is TGTGCCAGTCATTGGCGGACTACCTACGAGCAGTACTTC. V gene TRBV2 combines with J gene TRBJ2-7, with D perhaps matching TRBD2 (6 bases). Germline assignment: CDR1 SNHLY and CDR2 FYNNEI. The CDR3 extends over 13 amino acids. The V end was cut by 9 bases, the J end by 2 bases, with 14 bases between.

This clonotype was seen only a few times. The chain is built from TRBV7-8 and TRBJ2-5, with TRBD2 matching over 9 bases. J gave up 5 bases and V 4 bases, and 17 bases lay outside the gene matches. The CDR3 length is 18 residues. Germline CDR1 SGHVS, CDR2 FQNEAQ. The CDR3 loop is CASSSLVTSGRRGETQYF. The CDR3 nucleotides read TGTGCCAGCAGCTCTCTAGTGACTAGCGGTCGGCGTGGGGAGACCCAGTACTTC.

The CDR3 loop is CASSVLLAGAGDEQFF. In DNA form, the CDR3 reads TGTGCCAGCAGCGTCCTCCTAGCGGGGGCGGGGGATGAGCAGTTCTTC. The chain has TRBV9 and TRBJ2-1, with 10 nucleotides matching TRBD2. The CDR3 sequence is 16 residues long. Losses at the gene ends were 2 bases for V and 8 bases for J; bases not matched to a gene: 10. In germline, CDR1 is SGDLS, CDR2 YYNGEE.

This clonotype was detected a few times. CDR3 loop: CASSRDIRAYEQYF. As DNA, the CDR3 is TGTGCCAGCTCCCGGGATATTAGGGCCTACGAGCAGTACTTC. The chain employs TRBV2 and TRBJ2-7, with a possible D match to TRBD2 (5 bases). The V end lost 8 bases, the J end lost 2 bases, and 16 bases lay between the germline ends. Germline CDR1 reads SNHLY; CDR2 reads FYNNEI. This CDR3 is 14 amino acids long.

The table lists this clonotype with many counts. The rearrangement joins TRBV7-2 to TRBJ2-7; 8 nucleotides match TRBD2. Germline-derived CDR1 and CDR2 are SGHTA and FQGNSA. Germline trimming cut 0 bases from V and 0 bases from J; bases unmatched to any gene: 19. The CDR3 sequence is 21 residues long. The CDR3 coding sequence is TGTGCCAGCAGCTTAGCCGAGCCCAGAACAGAACTAGCGGCCAGCTCCTACGAGCAGTACTTC. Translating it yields CASSLAEPRTELAASSYEQYF.